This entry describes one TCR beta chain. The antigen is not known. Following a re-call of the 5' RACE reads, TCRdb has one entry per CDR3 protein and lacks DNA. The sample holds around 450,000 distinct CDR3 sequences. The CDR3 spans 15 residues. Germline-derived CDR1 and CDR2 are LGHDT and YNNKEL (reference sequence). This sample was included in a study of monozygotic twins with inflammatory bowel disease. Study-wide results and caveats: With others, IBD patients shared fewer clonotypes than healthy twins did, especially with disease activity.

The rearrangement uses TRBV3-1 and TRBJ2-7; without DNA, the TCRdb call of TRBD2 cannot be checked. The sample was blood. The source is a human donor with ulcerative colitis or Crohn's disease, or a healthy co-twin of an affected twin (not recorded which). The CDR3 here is CASSRDSRGTYEQYF.